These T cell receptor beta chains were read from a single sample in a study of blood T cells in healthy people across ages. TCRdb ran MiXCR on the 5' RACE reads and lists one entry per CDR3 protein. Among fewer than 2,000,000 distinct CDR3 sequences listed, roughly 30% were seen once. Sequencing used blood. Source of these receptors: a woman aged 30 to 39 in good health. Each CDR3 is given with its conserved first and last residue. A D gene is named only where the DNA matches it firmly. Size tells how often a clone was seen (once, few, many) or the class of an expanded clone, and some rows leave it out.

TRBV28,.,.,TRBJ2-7,CASSFTGNGEQYF,TGTGCCAGCAGTTTCACTGGGAATGGCGAGCAGTACTTC
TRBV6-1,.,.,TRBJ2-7,CASSDQQGGPSEQYF,TGTGCCAGCAGTGATCAGCAGGGGGGCCCATCCGAGCAGTACTTC
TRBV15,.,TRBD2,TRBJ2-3,CATSHLAGGPDTQYF,TGTGCCACCAGTCACCTAGCGGGGGGGCCGGATACGCAGTATTTT
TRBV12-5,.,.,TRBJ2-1,CASGTGTKGNEQFF,TGTGCTAGTGGCACTGGGACGAAAGGGAATGAGCAGTTCTTC
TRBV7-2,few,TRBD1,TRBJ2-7,CASSLGPTRGHYEQYF,TGTGCCAGCAGCTTAGGACCTACAAGGGGGCACTACGAGCAGTACTTC
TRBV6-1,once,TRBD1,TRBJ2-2,CASSETGTNTGELFF,TGTGCCAGCAGTGAGACAGGGACCAACACCGGGGAGCTGTTTTTT
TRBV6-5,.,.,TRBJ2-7,CVSSVAGGPWIEQYF,TGTGTCAGCAGCGTCGCCGGGGGGCCTTGGATTGAGCAGTACTTC
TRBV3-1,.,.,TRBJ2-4,CASSQVTTSEQYF,TGTGCCAGCAGCCAAGTTACGACCTCTGAGCAGTACTTC
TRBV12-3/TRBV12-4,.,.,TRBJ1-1,CASSLKGRDLDTEAFF,TGTGCCAGCAGTTTAAAAGGCAGGGATTTGGACACTGAAGCTTTCTTT
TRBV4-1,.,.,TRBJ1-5,CASSQDRGRSNQPQHF,TGCGCCAGCAGCCAAGATCGAGGCAGGTCTAATCAGCCCCAGCATTTT
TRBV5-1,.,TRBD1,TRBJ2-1,CVSSQGAGEQFF,TGCGTCAGCTCTCAGGGGGCTGGTGAGCAGTTCTTC